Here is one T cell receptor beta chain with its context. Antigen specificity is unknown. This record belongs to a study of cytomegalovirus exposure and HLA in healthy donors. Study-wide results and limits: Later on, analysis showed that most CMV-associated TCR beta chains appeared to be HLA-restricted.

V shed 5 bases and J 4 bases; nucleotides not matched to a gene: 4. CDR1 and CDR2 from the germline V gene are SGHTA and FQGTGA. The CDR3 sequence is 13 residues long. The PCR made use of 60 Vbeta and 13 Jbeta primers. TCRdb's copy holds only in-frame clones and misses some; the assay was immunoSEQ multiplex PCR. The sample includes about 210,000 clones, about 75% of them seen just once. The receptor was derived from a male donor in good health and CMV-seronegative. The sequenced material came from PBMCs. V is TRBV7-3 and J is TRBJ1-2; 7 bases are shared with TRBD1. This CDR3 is CASSRAGGYGYTF. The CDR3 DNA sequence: TGTGCCAGCAGCAGGGCAGGGGGCTATGGCTACACCTTC.